The T cell receptor beta chain described here comes from a study of Ad26.COV2.S vaccination and SARS-CoV-2 variants. Data came from immunoSEQ multiplex PCR; TCRdb stores just in-frame clones and leaves some out. Of about 390,000 clones in the sample, about 90% were seen once. Treatment denoted: around 19 received Ad26.COV2.S at low or high dose, single or two shots; 5 received placebo; per-sample allocation not given. Day 63 after the first vaccine or placebo injection was the time point for sampling. The source is a person between 18 and 65 years old who received the Ad26.COV2.S COVID-19 vaccine or a placebo. The source material was peripheral blood, sampled in a trial of Ad26.COV2.S vaccine versus placebo.

The CDR3 DNA is TGTGCCAGCAGCTCCCTCGGGACTGAGACCGGGGAGCTGTTTTTT. Protein: CASSSLGTETGELFF. The V gene is TRBV7-2, the J gene TRBJ2-2; perhaps TRBD2 as D (6 bases). This CDR3 is 15 amino acids long. Trimming pared 4 bases from V and 5 bases from J, leaving 14 bases between. In germline, CDR1 is SGHTA, CDR2 FQGNSA.